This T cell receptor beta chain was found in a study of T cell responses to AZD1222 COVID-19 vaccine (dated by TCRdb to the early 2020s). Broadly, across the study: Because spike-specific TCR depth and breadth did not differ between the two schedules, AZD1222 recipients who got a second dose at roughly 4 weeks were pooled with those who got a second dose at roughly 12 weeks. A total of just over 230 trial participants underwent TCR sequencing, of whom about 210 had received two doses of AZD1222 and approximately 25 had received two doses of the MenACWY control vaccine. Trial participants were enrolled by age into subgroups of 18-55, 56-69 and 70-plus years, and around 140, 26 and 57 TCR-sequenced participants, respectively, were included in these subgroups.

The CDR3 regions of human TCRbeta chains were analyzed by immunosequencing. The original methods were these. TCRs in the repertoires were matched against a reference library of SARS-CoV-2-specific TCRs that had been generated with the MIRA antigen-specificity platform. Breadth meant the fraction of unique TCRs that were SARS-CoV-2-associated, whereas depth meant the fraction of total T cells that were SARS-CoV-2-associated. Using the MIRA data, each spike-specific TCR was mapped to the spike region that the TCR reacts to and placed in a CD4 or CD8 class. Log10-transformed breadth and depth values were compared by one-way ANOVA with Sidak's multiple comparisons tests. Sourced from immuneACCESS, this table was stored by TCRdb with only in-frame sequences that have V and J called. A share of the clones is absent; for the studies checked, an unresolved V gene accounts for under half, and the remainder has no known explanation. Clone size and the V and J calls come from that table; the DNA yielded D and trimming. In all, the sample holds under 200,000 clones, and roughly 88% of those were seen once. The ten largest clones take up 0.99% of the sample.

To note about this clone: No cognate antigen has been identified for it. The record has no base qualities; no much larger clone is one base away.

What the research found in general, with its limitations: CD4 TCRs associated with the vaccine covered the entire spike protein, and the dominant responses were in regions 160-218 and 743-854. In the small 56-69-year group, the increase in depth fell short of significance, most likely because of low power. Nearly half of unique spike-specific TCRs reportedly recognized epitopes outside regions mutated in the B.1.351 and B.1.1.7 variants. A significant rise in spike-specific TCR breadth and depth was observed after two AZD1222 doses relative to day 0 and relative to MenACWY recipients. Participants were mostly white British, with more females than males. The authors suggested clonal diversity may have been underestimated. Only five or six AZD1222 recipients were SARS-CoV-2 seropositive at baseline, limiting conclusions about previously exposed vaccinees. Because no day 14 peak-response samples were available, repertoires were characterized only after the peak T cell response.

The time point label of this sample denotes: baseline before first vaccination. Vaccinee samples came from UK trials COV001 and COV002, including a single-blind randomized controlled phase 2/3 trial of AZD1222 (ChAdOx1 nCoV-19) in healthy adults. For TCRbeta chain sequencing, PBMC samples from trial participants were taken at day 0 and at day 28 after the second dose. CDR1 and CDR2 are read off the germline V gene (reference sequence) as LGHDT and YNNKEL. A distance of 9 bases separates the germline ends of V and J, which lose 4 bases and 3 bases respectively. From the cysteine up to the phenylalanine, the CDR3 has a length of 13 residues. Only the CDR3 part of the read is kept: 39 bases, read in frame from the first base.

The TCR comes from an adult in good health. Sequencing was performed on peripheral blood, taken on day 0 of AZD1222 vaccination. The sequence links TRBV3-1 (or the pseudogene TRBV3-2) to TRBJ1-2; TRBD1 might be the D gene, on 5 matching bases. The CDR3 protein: CASSLAGDYGYTF. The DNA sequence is TGTGCCAGCAGCCTCGCGGGGGACTATGGCTACACCTTC.